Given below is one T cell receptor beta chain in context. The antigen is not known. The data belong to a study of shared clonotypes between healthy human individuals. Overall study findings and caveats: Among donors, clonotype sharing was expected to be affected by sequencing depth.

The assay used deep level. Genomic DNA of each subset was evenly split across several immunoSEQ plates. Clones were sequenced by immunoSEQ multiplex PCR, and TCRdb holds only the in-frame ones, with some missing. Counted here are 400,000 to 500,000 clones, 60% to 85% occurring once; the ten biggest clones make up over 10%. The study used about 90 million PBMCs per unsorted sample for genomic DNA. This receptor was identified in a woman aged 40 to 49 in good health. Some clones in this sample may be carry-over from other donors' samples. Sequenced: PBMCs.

The CDR3 nucleotides are TGTGCCAGCTGCCTGACGGGAAACACCGGGGAGCTGTTTTTT. Encoded protein: CASCLTGNTGELFF. V and J are TRBV28 and TRBJ2-2; tentative D call: TRBD2 (5 bases). Per the germline V gene, CDR1 is MDHEN and CDR2 is SYDVKM. The V gene lost 8 bases and the J gene lost 2 bases, with 12 bases spanning the gap. The CDR3 spans 14 residues.